This T cell receptor (beta chain) was retrieved from a study of blood T cell repertoires in COVID-19. Turning to the study itself: Samples representing acute and convalescent COVID-19 were sourced from the United States, Italy and Spain. Sources were T cells, B-cell-depleted T cells, or PBMCs; the material itself was cDNA or gDNA.

The CDR3 consists of 14 residues. Trimming removed 4 bases from V and 0 bases from J; junction bases left unmatched: 1. Per germline, CDR1 KGHSH and CDR2 LQKENI. Authors' methods: Estimated nucleated cell counts came from reference gene primer amplification. The method was immunoSEQ multiplex PCR; TCRdb's version includes in-frame clones alone and lacks a portion of them. That table supplies the V and J calls and clone size; D and trimming were determined from the DNA. The data contain about 190,000 clones, about four fifths of them singletons. The gene calls are TRBV18 and TRBJ2-3, with 7 nucleotides matching TRBD1. The sequence was collected from a woman between 35 and 50 years old with acute or convalescent COVID-19. Sequenced: peripheral blood. CDR3 DNA sequence: TGTGCCAGCTCACGGGGACAGAGCACAGATACGCAGTATTTT. Translating it yields CASSRGQSTDTQYF.